Following are 31 T cell receptor beta chains from one sample sequenced in a study of blood T cell repertoires in COVID-19. The protocol was immunoSEQ multiplex PCR, while the TCRdb copy is restricted to in-frame clones and leaves out a portion. The profile covers about 400,000 clones, with less than 90% appearing a single time and around 7.4% taken by the ten largest. The sample consisted of peripheral blood. The receptors originated from a woman aged 55-70 years with COVID-19, enrolled during active disease.

This clone was recorded a few times. This chain joins TRBV7-7 and TRBJ2-2, with a tentative D call TRBD2 (5 bases). CDR1 is SSHAT, CDR2 FNYEAQ, per germline (reference sequence). The CDR3 sequence is 15 residues long. V was trimmed by 4 bases and J by 0 bases, leaving 9 bases between them. The CDR3 spells CASSYRGPNTGELFF. CDR3 bases: TGTGCCAGCAGCTACCGAGGGCCGAACACCGGGGAGCTGTTTTTT.

This rearrangement joins TRBV9 to TRBJ2-1, with 9 bases aligning to TRBD2. Trimming at V came to 2 bases and at J to 4 bases, leaving 4 bases not matched to a gene. CDR3 length equals 15 residues. Per the germline V gene, CDR1 is SGDLS and CDR2 is YYNGEE. The CDR3 coding sequence is TGTGCCAGCAGCGTCACTAGCGGGCCATACAATGAGCAGTTCTTC. Protein: CASSVTSGPYNEQFF.

V is TRBV5-1 and J is TRBJ2-1, with a tentative D call TRBD2 (5 bases). Trimming stripped 2 bases from V and 4 bases from J, with 16 bases between. The germline gives CDR1 SGHRS, CDR2 YFSETQ. The CDR3 loop spans 16 amino acids. The DNA of the CDR3 is TGCGCCAGCAGCTTTGTAGGACTTCTTATTTACAATGAGCAGTTCTTC. Translating it yields CASSFVGLLIYNEQFF.

This clone has only a few counts. J is TRBJ1-5 and V is TRBV3-1 (or the pseudogene TRBV3-2), with TRBD1 as a possible D gene (5 bases). CDR1 and CDR2 from the germline V gene are LGHDT and YNNKEL (reference sequence). Trimming removed 4 bases at V and 0 bases at J, with 7 bases between. The CDR3 is 14 amino acids. The CDR3 loop reads CASSPGLSNQPQHF. The DNA for the CDR3 is TGTGCCAGCAGCCCGGGACTTAGCAATCAGCCCCAGCATTTT.

The sample holds one count of this clone. This chain connects TRBV6-1 to TRBJ2-7; no firm D call. Germline CDR1 reads MNHNS; CDR2 reads SASEGT. V was cut by 1 base and J by 1 base, with 11 bases left in between. The CDR3 consists of 15 residues. For the CDR3, the DNA is TGTGCCAGCAGTGAAGGCCAGGAACCTTCCTACGAGCAGTACTTC. Translated, it gives CASSEGQEPSYEQYF.

This sequence joins TRBV10-3 and TRBJ2-3; D might be TRBD2 (6 bases). Germline lookup yields CDR1 ENHRY and CDR2 SYGVKD. The CDR3 loop spans 15 amino acids. V was pared by 2 bases and J by 0 bases, with 9 bases between. The CDR3 is CAISEVAGSTDTQYF. The CDR3, as DNA: TGTGCCATCAGTGAGGTGGCGGGGAGCACAGATACGCAGTATTTT.

This clone was seen only a few times. The rearrangement joins TRBV6-5 to TRBJ1-3, with D maybe TRBD1 (5 bases). Germline V gene sequence: CDR1 MNHEY, CDR2 SVGAGI. V was pared by 2 bases and J by 10 bases, with 15 bases between. This CDR3 is built from 14 residues. CDR3 loop: CASSYVQGSFTIYF. The DNA for the CDR3 is TGTGCCAGCAGTTACGTTCAGGGCTCGTTTACCATATATTTT.

The chain employs TRBV5-5 and TRBJ1-1; 9 bases are shared with TRBD1. Germline loops: CDR1 SGHKS, CDR2 YYEKEE (reference sequence). With 1 base clipped from V and 1 base from J, the junction kept 8 bases outside the gene matches. The CDR3 consists of 17 residues. This CDR3 reads CASSLIGTGLRNTEAFF. The CDR3, as DNA: TGTGCCAGCAGCTTGATCGGGACAGGGTTGCGGAACACTGAAGCTTTCTTT. The whole variable domain, filled in from reference TRBV5-5 and TRBJ1-1, reads DAGVTQSPTHLIKTRGQQVTLRCSPISGHKSVSWYQQVLGQGPQFIFQYYEKEERGRGNFPDRFSARQFPNYSSELNVNALLLGDSALYLCASSLIGTGLRNTEAFFGQGTRLTVV.

This clone was seen more than once but under ten times. The genes are TRBV18 and TRBJ1-1; D is possibly TRBD1 (5 bases). The CDR3 is 14 amino acids. With 1 base removed from V and 7 bases from J, the gap between germline ends came to 13 bases. The germline CDR1 and CDR2 sequences are KGHSH and LQKENI. The CDR3 here is CASSPQGLEGEAFF. The CDR3 DNA sequence: TGTGCCAGCTCACCACAGGGGTTGGAGGGTGAAGCTTTCTTT.

The CDR3 region is CASSPGTANTEAFF. In DNA, the CDR3 is TGTGCCAGCAGCCCCGGGACAGCGAACACTGAAGCTTTCTTT. This chain connects TRBV5-8 to TRBJ1-1, with TRBD1 matching 7 bases. The V gene's germline CDR1 is SGHTS and CDR2 YDEGEE. V lost 4 bases to trimming and J lost 1 base; unmatched junction nucleotides: 4. CDR3 length: 14 residues.

V gene TRBV19 combines with J gene TRBJ1-1; D might be TRBD1 (6 bases). The ends were cut back, 6 bases at V and 4 bases at J, with 12 bases in the middle. CDR3 length equals 13 residues. Germline V CDR1 and CDR2: LNHDA, SQIVND (reference sequence). In DNA, the CDR3 is TGTGCCAGTAGGAGACAGGTTAGCACTGAAGCTTTCTTT. It translates to CASRRQVSTEAFF.

Worth noting for this clone: A read error may produce the germline difference seen at one junction end. This chain joins TRBV6-6 and TRBJ1-4, with a weak D call TRBD1 (5 bases). The length of the CDR3 is 15 residues. CDR1 MNHNY and CDR2 SVGAGI come from the germline V gene (reference sequence). Here the CDR3 reads CANSYPSDSHEKLFF. CDR3 DNA sequence: TGTGCCAACAGTTACCCATCCGACAGTCATGAAAAACTGTTTTTT.

This chain's CDR3 is CASSLIAGGPNGELFF. The CDR3 DNA follows: TGCGCCAGCAGCTTGATAGCGGGGGGGCCGAACGGGGAGCTGTTTTTT. The chain couples TRBV5-1 to TRBJ2-2, with TRBD2 matching 11 bases. CDR1 is SGHRS, CDR2 YFSETQ, per germline. CDR3 length equals 16 residues. V shed 1 base and J 7 bases; nucleotides not matched to a gene: 6.

The J gene is TRBJ2-3, the V gene TRBV5-1; TRBD2 might be the D (6 bases). In germline, CDR1 is SGHRS, CDR2 YFSETQ. The V end was cut by 0 bases, the J end by 4 bases, with 9 bases between. The CDR3 consists of 14 residues. CDR3 DNA: TGCGCCAGCAGCTTGGAACCGGGAGCAGATACGCAGTATTTT. Translated, it gives CASSLEPGADTQYF.

CDR3 in amino acids: CASSLGPTGELFF. CDR3 nucleotides: TGTGCCAGCAGTTTGGGGCCCACCGGGGAGCTGTTTTTT. The gene calls are TRBV12-3 or TRBV12-4 and TRBJ2-2; D is possibly TRBD1 (5 bases). CDR3 length: 13 amino acids. Trimming stripped 3 bases from V and 4 bases from J, with 6 bases between.

The chain couples TRBV30 to TRBJ2-3, with D uncertain. The germline V gene encodes CDR1 GTSNPN and CDR2 SVGIG (reference sequence). This CDR3 spans 16 amino acids. V gave up 3 bases and J gave up 6 bases, with 22 bases separating them. The CDR3 nucleotides read TGTGCCTGGAGCCCCGTCTTCCACCGGTCTGGTGATACGCAGTATTTT. This translates into CAWSPVFHRSGDTQYF.

The genes are TRBV6-5 and TRBJ2-7; 9 bases map to TRBD1. V lost 6 bases and J lost 6; bases outside the gene matches: 6. The CDR3 runs 13 residues. The germline CDR1 and CDR2 sequences are MNHEY and SVGAGI. The CDR3 sequence is CASRQQGAGEQYF. In DNA, the CDR3 is TGTGCCAGCAGGCAACAGGGGGCCGGCGAGCAGTACTTC.

The rearrangement joins TRBV6-2 or TRBV6-3 to TRBJ2-7, with 10 positions matching TRBD1. The length of the CDR3 is 16 residues. The trim removed 0 bases at V and 5 bases at J, leaving 7 bases unmatched. The germline CDR1 and CDR2 sequences are MNHEY and SVGEGT. CDR3: CASSYSGGQGRDEQYF. CDR3 in DNA: TGTGCCAGCAGTTACTCGGGGGGACAGGGGAGGGACGAGCAGTACTTC.

The J gene is TRBJ1-1, the V gene TRBV6-2 or TRBV6-3; D is unclear. The ends were cut back, 2 bases at V and 5 bases at J, with 12 bases in the middle. The CDR3 is 14 amino acids. Germline-derived CDR1 and CDR2 are MNHEY and SVGEGT. The DNA of the CDR3 is TGTGCCAGCAGTTACGGCTCTCGGGGTACTGAAGCTTTCTTT. Translated: CASSYGSRGTEAFF.

V gene TRBV19 combines with J gene TRBJ1-2, with 8 positions matching TRBD1. Trimming took 3 bases from V and 2 from J; bases not matched to a gene: 5. The CDR3 runs 15 residues. The germline CDR1 and CDR2 sequences are LNHDA and SQIVND (reference sequence). CDR3 nucleotide sequence: TGTGCCAGTAGTATCAAAGACAGGGGAAACTATGGCTACACCTTC. Translating gives CASSIKDRGNYGYTF. Combining the CDR3 with reference TRBV19 and TRBJ1-2 gives the whole variable domain DGGITQSPKYLFRKEGQNVTLSCEQNLNHDAMYWYRQDPGQGLRLIYYSQIVNDFQKGDIAEGYSVSREKKESFPLTVTSAQKNPTAFYLCASSIKDRGNYGYTFGSGTRLTVV.

V and J are TRBV27 and TRBJ1-1; D is possibly TRBD1 (5 bases). Germline loops: CDR1 MNHEY, CDR2 SMNVEV (reference sequence). The length of the CDR3 is 12 residues. V was shortened by 3 bases and J by 6 bases, with 8 bases between the two germline ends. The CDR3 sequence is CASSFWGSEAFF. In DNA form, the CDR3 reads TGTGCCAGCAGTTTCTGGGGCTCTGAAGCTTTCTTT.

The J gene is TRBJ1-2, the V gene TRBV24-1; 8 nucleotides line up with TRBD1. The CDR3 has 14 residues. V gave up 2 bases and J gave up 6 bases; unmatched junction bases: 4. Looked up from germline, CDR1 is KGHDR and CDR2 is SFDVKD. The CDR3 bases are TGTGCCACCAGTGATTCGGACAGGGAGAATGGCTACACCTTC. It encodes CATSDSDRENGYTF.

The chain employs TRBV9 and TRBJ2-3; 7 bases match TRBD2. Germline V lookup: CDR1 SGDLS, CDR2 YYNGEE. Unmatched junction bases numbered 15, after V lost 0 bases and J lost 8 bases. The CDR3 totals 17 residues. The CDR3 is CASSVVGSGGTPGTQYF. As DNA, the CDR3 is TGTGCCAGCAGCGTAGTAGGGTCGGGGGGAACCCCGGGTACGCAGTATTTT.

This clone was seen more than once but under ten times. At the DNA level, this CDR3 is encoded by other sequences in the same sample as well. J is TRBJ2-5 and V is TRBV5-1; perhaps TRBD2 as D (6 bases). The CDR3 totals 13 residues. Germline V CDR1 and CDR2: SGHRS, YFSETQ. Trimming left V 3 bases short and J 4 bases short, with 10 bases between. For the CDR3, the DNA is TGCGCCAGCAGCTCTCAGGGAGGAGAGACCCAGTACTTC. Protein sequence: CASSSQGGETQYF.

CDR3 region: CASSAPGGEDTGELFF. The DNA for the CDR3 is TGTGCCAGCAGCGCCCCGGGCGGGGAGGACACCGGGGAGCTGTTTTTT. V is TRBV7-2 and J is TRBJ2-2; D perhaps matches TRBD2 (6 bases). Germline lookup yields CDR1 SGHTA and CDR2 FQGNSA. The germline V and J ends were trimmed by 5 bases and 3 bases, with 16 bases remaining between them. The CDR3 covers 16 residues.

This clone was seen more than once but under ten times. The chain uses TRBV2 and TRBJ1-4; 9 bases align to TRBD1. V was pared by 4 bases and J by 6 bases, with 0 bases of the junction left unmatched. CDR3 length: 13 residues. The germline V gene encodes CDR1 SNHLY and CDR2 FYNNEI. The CDR3 here is CASSGQGDEKLFF. In DNA, the CDR3 is TGTGCCAGCAGTGGACAGGGGGATGAAAAACTGTTTTTT.

This clone appeared a few times. V is TRBV5-1 and J is TRBJ2-3, with 7 bases matching TRBD2. The CDR3 spans 16 residues. CDR1 is SGHRS, CDR2 YFSETQ, per germline. Germline trimming cut 0 bases from V and 2 bases from J; bases unmatched to any gene: 6. CDR3 sequence: CASSLVKRGTTDTQYF. The CDR3 DNA is TGCGCCAGCAGCTTGGTTAAGCGGGGAACCACAGATACGCAGTATTTT.

The chain's CDR3 is CASSGQRGGYTF. The DNA of the CDR3 is TGTGCCAGCAGTGGACAACGGGGAGGCTACACCTTC. The J gene is TRBJ1-2, the V gene TRBV2; D remains ambiguous. CDR3 length: 12 amino acids. The germline gives CDR1 SNHLY, CDR2 FYNNEI. The V gene lost 4 bases and the J gene lost 8 bases, with 11 bases spanning the gap.

The rearrangement uses TRBV15 and TRBJ1-2; D possibly corresponds to TRBD1 (5 bases). V was cut by 2 bases and J by 9 bases, with 13 bases left in between. This CDR3 is built from 13 residues. Germline loops: CDR1 LNHNV, CDR2 YYDKDF (reference sequence). CDR3 sequence: CATSRPGERSYTF. In DNA, the CDR3 is TGTGCCACCAGCAGACCGGGGGAAAGAAGCTACACCTTC.

J is TRBJ1-2 and V is TRBV13; 8 bases match TRBD1. Trimming cost V 8 bases and J 4 bases; bases outside gene matches: 6. There are 13 residues in the CDR3. Germline CDR1 and CDR2: PRHDT and FYEKMQ (reference sequence). The CDR3 DNA is TGTGCCAGCCACGACAGGGGACGCTATGGCTACACCTTC. Translating it yields CASHDRGRYGYTF.

V and J are TRBV5-1 and TRBJ2-5; 7 nucleotides align to TRBD2. Germline CDR1 reads SGHRS; CDR2 reads YFSETQ. The CDR3 length is 17 residues. V lost 3 bases and J lost 2; bases outside the gene matches: 13. In DNA form, the CDR3 reads TGCGCCAGCAGCTCCTCGGCGCTAGCGGCGGGACAAGAGACCCAGTACTTC. Its translation is CASSSSALAAGQETQYF.